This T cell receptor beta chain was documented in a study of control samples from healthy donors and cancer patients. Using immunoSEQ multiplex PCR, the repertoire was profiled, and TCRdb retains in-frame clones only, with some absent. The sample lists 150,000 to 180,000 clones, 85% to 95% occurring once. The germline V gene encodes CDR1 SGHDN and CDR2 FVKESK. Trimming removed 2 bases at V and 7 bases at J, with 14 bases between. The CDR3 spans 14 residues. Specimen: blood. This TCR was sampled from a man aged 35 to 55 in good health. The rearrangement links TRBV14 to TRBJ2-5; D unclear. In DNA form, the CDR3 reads TGTGCCAGCAGCCAAAGGGCTGCCCCAGGGACCCAGTACTTC. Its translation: CASSQRAAPGTQYF.